These T cell receptor beta chains were read from a single sample in a study of cytomegalovirus exposure and HLA in healthy donors. Only in-frame clones appear in the TCRdb table, and some are missing; sequencing was by immunoSEQ multiplex PCR. The table shows roughly 120,000 clones, with 70% to 85% occurring only once. Specimen: PBMCs. All receptors derive from a woman between 35 and 50 years old in good health and CMV-seropositive. Both conserved end residues are part of each CDR3. The D gene is left open where the match is weak. Where a row states a size, it is once, few, many or the class of an expanded clone; other rows omit it.

>TRBD2|NA|TRBV9|TRBJ2-3
CASSEGTSGRADTQYF
TGTGCCAGCAGCGAGGGGACTAGCGGGAGGGCAGATACGCAGTATTTT
>TRBD1|NA|TRBV5-1|TRBJ1-1
CASSLVVTGGVTEAFF
TGCGCCAGCAGCTTGGTCGTCACAGGGGGTGTGACTGAAGCTTTCTTT
>NA|NA|TRBV28|TRBJ1-1
CASRKGGRAEAFF
TGTGCCAGCCGGAAAGGGGGTCGGGCTGAAGCTTTCTTT
>TRBD1|NA|TRBV27|TRBJ1-5
CASSLTGQGGNQPQHF
TGTGCCAGCAGTTTAACAGGACAGGGTGGCAATCAGCCCCAGCATTTT
>NA|once|TRBV18|TRBJ2-7
CASSPTGSYEQYF
TGTGCCAGCTCACCTACAGGAAGTTACGAGCAGTACTTC
>TRBD2|few|TRBV6-5|TRBJ2-7
CASRPSGRGVYEQYF
TGTGCCAGCAGACCAAGCGGGAGGGGGGTCTACGAGCAGTACTTC
>NA|NA|TRBV11-2|TRBJ2-7
CASSLGGSSYEQYF
TGTGCCAGCAGCTTAGGCGGAAGCTCCTACGAGCAGTACTTC
>NA|NA|TRBV5-1|TRBJ1-6
CASSLARDYNSPLHF
TGCGCCAGCAGCTTGGCCCGGGACTATAATTCACCCCTCCACTTT
>NA|once|TRBV7-9|TRBJ1-2
CASSLRSGNGYTF
TGTGCCAGCAGCTTACGGTCAGGGAACGGCTACACCTTC
>NA|once|TRBV5-6|TRBJ1-2
CASSLVGGLNGYTF
TGTGCCAGCAGCTTGGTTGGGGGGTTGAATGGCTACACCTTC